This TCR beta chain was recovered during a study of blood T cell repertoires in COVID-19. Turning to the study itself: Samples taken during acute and convalescent COVID-19 were collected in the United States, Italy and Spain.

Germline V gives CDR1 MNHEY, CDR2 SVGAGI. V was cut by 2 bases and J by 3 bases, with 11 bases left in between. CDR3 length: 14 amino acids. Per the study methods: By means of reference gene primer amplification, nucleated cell counts were estimated. The data were produced by immunoSEQ multiplex PCR, yet TCRdb's version contains in-frame clones alone and is incomplete. That table gives V, J and clone size, and the DNA gave D and trimming. The sample contains 320,000 or so clones, 85% of which appear only once. Across about two dozen US areas, participants ranged in age from 18 to 89 years. The V gene is TRBV6-5, the J gene TRBJ2-7, with D maybe TRBD2 (7 bases). This receptor was obtained from a woman aged 25-40 years who had been exposed to COVID-19. Specimen: PBMCs or T cells enriched from blood (not recorded which). DNA for the CDR3: TGTGCCAGCAGTTACGGGGGGGCCGGCTACGAGCAGTACTTC. Translation gives CASSYGGAGYEQYF.